Listed below are T cell receptor beta chains from one sample, sequenced in a study of T cell repertoires in cytomegalovirus infection. TCRdb passed the reads through MiXCR, listing each CDR3 protein once. The repertoire consists of 630,000 or so distinct CDR3 sequences, with 20% to 30% occurring once and the leading ten covering 6.5% to 10%. Sequencing was done on a sample of CD8+ T cells from PBMCs. Source of these receptors: a human donor in good health (CMV status not recorded). Some clones in this sample may be carry-over from other donors' samples. Each CDR3 is given with its conserved first and last residue. A D gene is named only where the DNA matches it firmly. Clone sizes are given selectively: once, few, many, or a class where the clone is expanded.

d_gene,abundance,v_gene,j_gene,CDR3nt,CDR3aa
TRBD2,many,TRBV7-6,TRBJ2-2,TGTGCCAGCAGCAGACTAGCGGGGAACACCGGGGAGCTGTTTTTT,CASSRLAGNTGELFF
-,many,TRBV29-1,TRBJ2-7,TGCAGCGTTGTACTTGCTTCCTACGAGCAGTACTTC,CSVVLASYEQYF
-,few,TRBV20-1,TRBJ1-2,TGCAGTGCTTACCGGGTTCTCTATGGCTACACCTTC,CSAYRVLYGYTF
-,many,TRBV7-9,TRBJ2-3,TGTGCCAGCAGCTTAGACGAAGATACGCAGTATTTT,CASSLDEDTQYF
-,few,TRBV24-1,TRBJ2-1,TGTGCCACCAGTGATAGAAAATTAAGGACCGGGACGGAGCAGTTCTTC,CATSDRKLRTGTEQFF
TRBD1,few,TRBV6-1,TRBJ2-1,TGTGCCAGCAGTGAAGCTTCGGGACAGAGGTCCTACAATGAGCAGTTCTTC,CASSEASGQRSYNEQFF
-,many,TRBV7-2,TRBJ1-3,TGTGCCAGCAGCTTAGTAGGCTCTGGAAACACCATATATTTT,CASSLVGSGNTIYF
TRBD1,-,TRBV7-9,TRBJ1-6,TGTGCCAGCAGCTTTACGAGGGACAGTCCCAAATACCACTTT,CASSFTRDSPKYHF
-,few,TRBV12-3/TRBV12-4,TRBJ2-7,TGTGCCAGCAGCTCACCCGGCCTGGGGGAGCAGTACTTC,CASSSPGLGEQYF
-,-,TRBV29-1,TRBJ2-7,TGCAGCGTCGTTGGGTCGTACTACGAGCAGTACTTC,CSVVGSYYEQYF
TRBD1,many,TRBV28,TRBJ2-2,TGTGCCAGCAGACAGGGACAGGCGACCACCGGGGAGCTGTTTTTT,CASRQGQATTGELFF
-,-,TRBV20-1,TRBJ2-7,TGCAGTGCTAGAGATCGGGGCAGTAGCTCCTACGAGCAGTACTTC,CSARDRGSSSYEQYF
-,few,TRBV10-3,TRBJ1-2,TGTGCCATCAGTGAGCCGGGACACCAGCTCGACTACACCTTC,CAISEPGHQLDYTF
-,few,TRBV5-6,TRBJ2-1,TGTGCCAGCAGCGGCGAGGTCGGGCAGTTCTTC,CASSGEVGQFF
TRBD1,-,TRBV6-2/TRBV6-3,TRBJ2-2,TGTGCCAGCAGTTCCGGGGACAGGGGCTCCGGGGAGCTGTTTTTT,CASSSGDRGSGELFF
TRBD2,few,TRBV4-3,TRBJ2-1,TGCGCCAGCAGCCATCATCTAGCGGGGGTTTTCAATGAGCAGTTCTTC,CASSHHLAGVFNEQFF
-,-,TRBV19,TRBJ1-1,TGTGCCGCTATCAGGTTCGGGCTCCACACTGAAGCTTTCTTT,CAAIRFGLHTEAFF
-,-,TRBV4-1,TRBJ1-1,TGCGCCAGCAGCCAAGATGTGGTGGTGAACACTGAAGCTTTCTTT,CASSQDVVVNTEAFF
TRBD1,-,TRBV12-3/TRBV12-4,TRBJ2-6,TGTGCCAGCGTTGGGAACAGGGGGACGTCTGGGGCCAACGTCCTGACTTTC,CASVGNRGTSGANVLTF
TRBD1,once,TRBV2,TRBJ2-3,TGTGCCGGACAGGGACCAAAATTCACAGATACGCAGTATTTT,CAGQGPKFTDTQYF
-,-,TRBV19,TRBJ1-3,TGTGCCAGTAGTCTGACGACCAAGCGCCCTGGAAACACCATATATTTT,CASSLTTKRPGNTIYF
TRBD1,few,TRBV4-3,TRBJ2-1,TGCGCCAGCAGCCAAGAAGCCCCCATTTCGGGACAGCGGTACAATGAGCAGTTCTTC,CASSQEAPISGQRYNEQFF
-,few,TRBV28,TRBJ2-5,TGTGCCAGCAGCACCCAAGCCCTCCAAGAGACCCAGTACTTC,CASSTQALQETQYF
-,few,TRBV15,TRBJ2-1,TGTGCCACCAGAAGGGATACGGGTTCCTACAATGAGCAGTTCTTC,CATRRDTGSYNEQFF
-,-,TRBV19,TRBJ1-1,TGTGCCAGTAGTATAAGACAGTTGAACACTGAAGCTTTCTTT,CASSIRQLNTEAFF
TRBD2,-,TRBV7-6,TRBJ2-1,TGTGCCAGCAGCTTAGCGAGCCGGGGGGGTCTGTATGAGCAGTTCTTC,CASSLASRGGLYEQFF
TRBD1,many,TRBV28,TRBJ1-4,TGTGCCAGCAGCAAGACAGGGAGACTGTTTTTT,CASSKTGRLFF
TRBD1,-,TRBV7-9,TRBJ2-1,TGTGCCAGCAGCCCCGGGACAGGGCCACTCTTC,CASSPGTGPLF
-,-,TRBV12-5,TRBJ2-7,TGTGCTAGTCAGCCCCCTGGCCCTTCCTACGAGCAGTACTTC,CASQPPGPSYEQYF
TRBD1,-,TRBV7-9,TRBJ2-5,TGTGCCAGCAGCTTACCAGGGGGCACCCAAGAGACCCAGTACTTC,CASSLPGGTQETQYF
TRBD1,few,TRBV27,TRBJ1-4,TGTGCCAGCAGTTTATCTATGACCGGGACAGCATTTCTAGGGGAAAAACTGTTTTTT,CASSLSMTGTAFLGEKLFF
TRBD2,few,TRBV7-9,TRBJ2-1,TGTGCCAGCAGCTTAACAGGACTAGCGGGGAGCTCCTACAATGAGCAGTTCTTC,CASSLTGLAGSSYNEQFF
-,-,TRBV2,TRBJ2-4,TGTGCCAGCAGTGAACCCCGCGGCAGAGCGGTCACCCTAGCCAAAAACATTCAGTACTTC,CASSEPRGRAVTLAKNIQYF
-,many,TRBV7-9,TRBJ2-1,TGTGCCAGCAGCGCAGAGGTCCGAATCAATGAGCAGTTCTTC,CASSAEVRINEQFF
TRBD1,-,TRBV25-1,TRBJ1-1,TGTGCCAGCAAGGGGGCTAGGACAGGGGAATGGAACACTGAAGCTTTCTTT,CASKGARTGEWNTEAFF
TRBD2,-,TRBV20-1,TRBJ2-1,TGCAGTGCTAGAAGCGGGACTCCTTGGGAGCAGTTCTTC,CSARSGTPWEQFF
-,few,TRBV7-6,TRBJ2-2,TGTGCCAGCAGCTTATTGATCAGCACCGGGGAGCTGTTTTTT,CASSLLISTGELFF
TRBD1,-,TRBV29-1,TRBJ2-3,TGCAGCGTAGACGGGACAGCAAAGGGCACAGATACGCAGTATTTT,CSVDGTAKGTDTQYF
-,few,TRBV12-3/TRBV12-4,TRBJ2-5,TGTGCCAGCACTCCCGGTAGAGGGACCCAGTACTTC,CASTPGRGTQYF
TRBD1,-,TRBV7-9,TRBJ2-5,TGTGCCAGCAGCACCCAGACAGGGGGATACGAGACCCAGTACTTC,CASSTQTGGYETQYF
-,-,TRBV25-1,TRBJ1-1,TGTGCCAGCAGTGACTCGATGGAAGCTTTCTTT,CASSDSMEAFF
TRBD1,once,TRBV6-5,TRBJ2-2,TGTGCCAGCAGTTACCGTCCCGGGACAGGGAGCGGGAACACCGGGGAGCTGTTTTTT,CASSYRPGTGSGNTGELFF
-,few,TRBV10-3,TRBJ2-2,TGTGCCATCAGGGGCGACGCGAACACCGGGGAGCTGTTTTTT,CAIRGDANTGELFF
-,-,TRBV20-1,TRBJ2-7,TGCAGTGCTAGCGGCCAACCCTACGAGCAGTACTTC,CSASGQPYEQYF
-,-,TRBV28,TRBJ2-5,TGTGCCAGCTCGCAGGCGTACCAAGAGACCCAGTACTTC,CASSQAYQETQYF
TRBD1,-,TRBV28,TRBJ2-5,TGTGCCAGCAGTGAACAGGGGGCAATCCTGACCCAGTACTTC,CASSEQGAILTQYF
TRBD2,-,TRBV11-3,TRBJ2-3,TGTGCCAGCAGGGGGGGGGGTTCGGATACGCAGTATTTT,CASRGGGSDTQYF
-,many,TRBV7-8,TRBJ2-7,TGTGCCAGCAGCTCAGGGAACGAGCAGTACTTC,CASSSGNEQYF
TRBD1,-,TRBV5-6,TRBJ1-3,TGTGCCAGCAGCGTGGACAGGGGAAACACCATATATTTT,CASSVDRGNTIYF
-,many,TRBV7-9,TRBJ1-2,TGTGCCAGCAGCTTATTCGGACACGCTCCTAACTATGGCTACACCTTC,CASSLFGHAPNYGYTF
TRBD1,many,TRBV2,TRBJ2-2,TGTGCCCGGGACAGGGACACCGGGGAGCTGTTTTTT,CARDRDTGELFF
-,few,TRBV2,TRBJ2-7,TGTGCCAGCAGTGTCCAGGTGACCTACGAGCAGTACTTC,CASSVQVTYEQYF
-,few,TRBV7-6,TRBJ1-6,TGTGCCAGCAGCTCGAGGACAGCAACCAATTCACCCCTCCACTTT,CASSSRTATNSPLHF
-,many,TRBV7-2,TRBJ2-7,TGTGCCAGCAGCTTAGCGTCCTCGAGGGAGCAGTACTTC,CASSLASSREQYF
-,many,TRBV15,TRBJ1-2,TGTGCCACCAGCAGAGATCCGGCAGAAGAAAACTATGGCTACACCTTC,CATSRDPAEENYGYTF
TRBD2,-,TRBV6-2/TRBV6-3,TRBJ2-5,TGTGCCAGCAAGTGGCTAGCGGGGCCACAAGAGACCCAGTACTTC,CASKWLAGPQETQYF
TRBD1,medium-sized,TRBV20-1,TRBJ1-3,TGCAGTGCCGGGACAGGGGGAAACACCATATATTTT,CSAGTGGNTIYF
-,-,TRBV20-1,TRBJ1-2,TGCAGTGCTAGTGACCCAGCTTATTCTATGGGCTACACCTTC,CSASDPAYSMGYTF
-,-,TRBV24-1,TRBJ2-1,TGTGCCACCAGTGATTTTGCAGGCGATGAGCAGTTCTTC,CATSDFAGDEQFF
TRBD2,-,TRBV28,TRBJ2-1,TGTGCCAGCAGCCTCGAGCGGGGGGGCTCCTACAATGAGCAGTTCTTC,CASSLERGGSYNEQFF